This T cell receptor (beta chain) was sequenced in a study of regulatory T cells in long-lasting Graves disease. Study-wide points: TRBV28, TRBJ1-2 and TRBJ2-5 were favored in persistent disease.

The time point here: persistent/refractory GD, antithyroid drugs over 5 years with positive TRAb. The TCR library used RNA extracted from PBMCs. EDTA tubes received around 9 milliliters of drawn peripheral blood. This clonotype showed up many times. Its specificity is unknown. The trim removed 4 bases at V and 4 bases at J, leaving 5 bases unmatched. In germline, CDR1 is SGDLS, CDR2 YYNGEE. The CDR3 consists of 15 residues. Building of the TCR beta libraries involved iRepertoire HTBI primers and Arm-PCR of CDR3 regions. TCRdb ran MiXCR on the multiplex PCR reads and lists one entry per CDR3 protein. The repertoire has some 370,000 distinct CDR3 sequences, less than 25% of them found once; the top ten carry less than 25%.

This sequence joins TRBV9 and TRBJ2-5; 12 bases line up with TRBD2. The sequence derives from a female donor with Graves disease. The sample was peripheral blood mononuclear cells (PBMCs), taken when the disease was refractory, from a patient treated with antithyroid drugs. CDR3 sequence reads: CASSLQGLAGETQYF. The CDR3 DNA sequence: TGTGCCAGCAGCCTCCAGGGACTAGCGGGAGAGACCCAGTACTTC.